A selection of T cell receptor beta chains follows, all from one sample in a study of blood T cell repertoires in COVID-19. Libraries were prepared by immunoSEQ multiplex PCR; TCRdb keeps only in-frame clonotypes and omits some of them. Of around 150,000 clones in the sample, 92% are singletons; the top ten hold about 4.6%. The sequenced material came from peripheral blood. The receptors shown here come from a man aged 25-45 years with COVID-19, enrolled during active disease. Each CDR3 is given with its conserved first and last residue. A D gene is named only where the DNA matches it firmly. Size is omitted from some rows. Given values are once, few, many or a class for expanded clones.

d_gene	abundance	v_gene	j_gene	CDR3aa	CDR3nt
TRBD1	once	TRBV27	TRBJ1-4	CASSLFQGAEVEKLFF	TGTGCCAGCAGTTTATTCCAGGGGGCAGAGGTTGAAAAACTGTTTTTT
TRBD2	-	TRBV27	TRBJ2-1	CASSLVGLAGVNEQFF	TGTGCCAGCAGTTTGGTGGGACTAGCGGGGGTGAATGAGCAGTTCTTC
TRBD1	-	TRBV27	TRBJ1-5	CASSFYSGQGIQPQHF	TGTGCCAGCAGTTTTTACTCGGGACAGGGAATTCAGCCCCAGCATTTT
-	few	TRBV14	TRBJ2-7	CASSQVNEQYF	TGTGCCAGCAGCCAAGTCAACGAGCAGTACTTC
-	-	TRBV29-1	TRBJ2-7	CSVAGSSYEQYF	TGCAGCGTGGCCGGGTCTTCTTACGAGCAGTACTTC
TRBD1	once	TRBV7-9	TRBJ2-7	CASSPRGGQGRYEQYF	TGTGCCAGCAGCCCAAGAGGGGGACAGGGTCGGTACGAGCAGTACTTC
TRBD1	-	TRBV4-3	TRBJ2-5	CASSRFGGDRGRIETQYF	TGCGCCAGCAGCCGTTTTGGGGGGGACAGGGGGCGGATAGAGACCCAGTACTTC
TRBD2	-	TRBV6-6	TRBJ2-1	CASTYPRGAGYGEQFF	TGTGCCAGCACTTACCCGCGGGGAGCGGGATATGGTGAGCAGTTCTTC
-	-	TRBV6-2/TRBV6-3	TRBJ1-2	CASSYTREDGYTF	TGTGCCAGCAGTTACACCAGGGAAGACGGCTACACCTTC
-	-	TRBV11-2	TRBJ2-1	CASTQGGTYNEQFF	TGTGCCAGCACCCAGGGGGGCACGTACAATGAGCAGTTCTTC
-	-	TRBV23-1	TRBJ1-2	CASSQEGRGEGYGYTF	TGCGCCAGCAGTCAGGAGGGGAGAGGGGAGGGCTATGGCTACACCTTC
TRBD1	-	TRBV5-6	TRBJ2-2	CASSLRWTGNTGELFF	TGTGCCAGCAGCTTGAGGTGGACAGGGAACACCGGGGAGCTGTTTTTT
-	once	TRBV7-3	TRBJ2-5	CASSLLRGETQYF	TGTGCCAGCAGCTTGCTTAGGGGAGAGACCCAGTACTTC
TRBD2	-	TRBV5-1	TRBJ2-1	CASSLALANNEQFF	TGCGCCAGCAGCTTGGCACTAGCGAACAATGAGCAGTTCTTC
TRBD1	-	TRBV7-9	TRBJ1-5	CASSPQGSNQPQHF	TGTGCCAGCAGCCCACAGGGGAGCAATCAGCCCCAGCATTTT
-	-	TRBV4-2	TRBJ2-2	CASSQLSTDTGELFF	TGTGCCAGCAGCCAGTTGAGCACCGACACCGGGGAGCTGTTTTTT
TRBD2	-	TRBV6-1	TRBJ2-1	CASSERTSGGASPYNEQFF	TGTGCCAGCAGTGAACGGACTAGCGGGGGGGCGAGCCCTTACAATGAGCAGTTCTTC
TRBD1	few	TRBV28	TRBJ2-7	CASSLEQGSPYEQYF	TGTGCCAGCAGTTTAGAACAGGGGTCCCCTTACGAGCAGTACTTC
TRBD1	-	TRBV4-1	TRBJ2-1	CASSQDQRQGGNEQFF	TGCGCCAGCAGCCAAGACCAGCGACAGGGTGGCAATGAGCAGTTCTTC
-	-	TRBV27	TRBJ2-2	CASSSPRTFLTELFF	TGTGCCAGCAGTTCTCCCCGCACTTTCCTTACGGAGCTGTTTTTT
TRBD2	-	TRBV10-3	TRBJ2-2	CAIPTSGGSNTGELFF	TGTGCCATCCCGACTAGCGGGGGGTCGAACACCGGGGAGCTGTTTTTT
-	-	TRBV2	TRBJ1-3	CASSIDSSGNTIYF	TGTGCCAGCAGTATTGACAGCTCTGGAAACACCATATATTTT
TRBD1	-	TRBV3-1/TRBV3-2	TRBJ2-1	CASSRGAGGLNEQFF	TGTGCCAGCAGCCGTGGGGCAGGGGGATTGAATGAGCAGTTCTTC
-	-	TRBV3-1/TRBV3-2	TRBJ2-7	CASSHWGDSYEQYF	TGTGCCAGCAGCCATTGGGGGGACTCCTACGAGCAGTACTTC
-	-	TRBV2	TRBJ2-4	CASTGSLSFKNIQYF	TGTGCCAGCACCGGGAGCCTCTCCTTTAAAAACATTCAGTACTTC
-	-	TRBV7-2	TRBJ1-2	CASSLGGGRADYGYTF	TGTGCCAGCAGCTTAGGGGGGGGCAGGGCGGACTATGGCTACACCTTC
-	few	TRBV28	TRBJ1-5	CASSFSRGRVNQPQHF	TGTGCCAGCAGTTTTAGCAGGGGCCGGGTTAATCAGCCCCAGCATTTT
TRBD2	-	TRBV6-2/TRBV6-3	TRBJ2-7	CASSYSLAGYNEQYF	TGTGCCAGCAGTTATAGTCTAGCGGGATACAACGAGCAGTACTTC
TRBD1	once	TRBV24-1	TRBJ1-1	CATSDRTGCAFF	TGTGCCACCAGTGACCGGACAGGGTGCGCTTTCTTT
TRBD2	-	TRBV10-3	TRBJ2-1	CAISTGLGVNEQFF	TGTGCCATCAGTACGGGACTAGGGGTCAATGAGCAGTTCTTC
-	-	TRBV28	TRBJ2-1	CASSLPPAGIQFF	TGTGCCAGCAGTTTACCCCCGGCGGGAATACAGTTCTTC
-	-	TRBV5-4	TRBJ2-1	CASSLGTAAFYNEQFF	TGTGCCAGCAGCTTGGGGACAGCCGCGTTCTACAATGAGCAGTTCTTC
-	-	TRBV11-1	TRBJ1-1	CASSLRQLNTEAFF	TGTGCCAGCAGCTTACGACAGCTGAACACTGAAGCTTTCTTT
TRBD2	-	TRBV11-1	TRBJ2-3	CASSLAFSSGASTDTQYF	TGTGCCAGCAGCTTAGCGTTTAGTAGCGGGGCTAGCACAGATACGCAGTATTTT
-	-	TRBV9	TRBJ2-3	CASSSERGDTQYF	TGTGCCAGCAGCTCAGAAAGAGGGGATACGCAGTATTTT
-	-	TRBV27	TRBJ1-2	CASSLTAQSGKSHGYTF	TGTGCCAGCAGTTTAACCGCACAGTCAGGGAAGTCGCATGGCTACACCTTC
-	-	TRBV20-1	TRBJ2-1	CSASENRGNEQFF	TGCAGTGCTAGTGAAAATAGGGGGAATGAGCAGTTCTTC
-	-	TRBV6-5	TRBJ1-1	CAILQGTEAFF	TGTGCCATCCTACAGGGCACTGAAGCTTTCTTT
-	-	TRBV7-2	TRBJ2-5	CASSDIPHSDKETQYF	TGTGCCAGCAGCGATATCCCCCACTCCGACAAAGAGACCCAGTACTTC
TRBD2	-	TRBV28	TRBJ2-7	CASSPSGSSYEQYF	TGTGCCAGCAGCCCTAGCGGGAGCTCCTACGAGCAGTACTTC
TRBD1	-	TRBV5-1	TRBJ2-3	CASSFRQGTDTQYF	TGCGCCAGCAGCTTCCGACAGGGGACAGATACGCAGTATTTT
-	-	TRBV18	TRBJ1-1	CASSTQEGNTEAFF	TGTGCCAGCTCTACGCAGGAGGGTAACACTGAAGCTTTCTTT
TRBD1	-	TRBV5-1	TRBJ1-1	CASSTRTGELGTEAFF	TGCGCCAGCAGCACACGGACAGGGGAGCTGGGCACTGAAGCTTTCTTT
TRBD2	-	TRBV7-4	TRBJ2-3	CASRGWAAGECADTQYF	TGTGCCAGCAGGGGGTGGGCGGCGGGAGAATGCGCAGATACGCAGTATTTT
-	-	TRBV20-1	TRBJ1-1	CSASGSTEAFF	TGCAGTGCTAGTGGGAGCACTGAAGCTTTCTTT
-	once	TRBV11-3	TRBJ2-1	CASSLGVFRGNEQFF	TGTGCCAGCAGCTTGGGTGTTTTTCGGGGCAATGAGCAGTTCTTC
TRBD2	once	TRBV7-3	TRBJ2-1	CASSLHIAGAGNEQFF	TGTGCCAGCAGCTTACATATAGCGGGAGCTGGGAATGAGCAGTTCTTC
TRBD1	-	TRBV7-9	TRBJ1-1	CASSSNRDRVAEAFF	TGTGCCAGCAGCTCCAATCGGGACAGGGTCGCTGAAGCTTTCTTT
-	-	TRBV28	TRBJ1-1	CASSSPGKWTEAFF	TGTGCCAGCAGTTCTCCAGGGAAATGGACTGAAGCTTTCTTT
-	-	TRBV19	TRBJ2-3	CASKGESVSTDTQYF	TGTGCCAGTAAGGGGGAGTCGGTTAGCACAGATACGCAGTATTTT
-	-	TRBV5-5	TRBJ1-1	CASSQIGNRAFF	TGTGCCAGCAGCCAGATCGGGAACAGAGCTTTCTTT
-	-	TRBV5-4	TRBJ2-7	CASSTPSPGEQYF	TGTGCCAGCAGTACCCCCTCCCCGGGCGAGCAGTACTTC
-	-	TRBV25-1	TRBJ1-1	CASSEIGASTSKGTEAFF	TGTGCCAGCAGTGAAATAGGGGCTTCAACCTCCAAGGGGACTGAAGCTTTCTTT
-	-	TRBV6-5	TRBJ2-7	CASSSQILSYEQYF	TGTGCCAGCAGTTCCCAGATATTATCATACGAGCAGTACTTC
TRBD2	-	TRBV7-2	TRBJ2-1	CASRLAGGNEQFF	TGTGCCAGCAGGCTAGCGGGAGGAAACGAGCAGTTCTTC
-	-	TRBV24-1	TRBJ1-5	CATSETGNQPQHF	TGTGCCACCAGTGAAACAGGGAATCAGCCCCAGCATTTT
-	-	TRBV18	TRBJ1-1	CASSRTVNTEAFF	TGTGCCAGCTCACGCACAGTGAACACTGAAGCTTTCTTT
-	once	TRBV4-1	TRBJ2-5	CASSPLTASQETQYF	TGCGCCAGCAGCCCCCTGACTGCCTCGCAAGAGACCCAGTACTTC
-	-	TRBV24-1	TRBJ1-5	CATSPGDSNQPQHF	TGTGCCACCAGTCCCGGGGATAGCAATCAGCCCCAGCATTTT
-	-	TRBV27	TRBJ1-2	CASSLSAGVEGYTF	TGTGCCAGCAGTTTATCCGCAGGGGTAGAAGGCTACACCTTC